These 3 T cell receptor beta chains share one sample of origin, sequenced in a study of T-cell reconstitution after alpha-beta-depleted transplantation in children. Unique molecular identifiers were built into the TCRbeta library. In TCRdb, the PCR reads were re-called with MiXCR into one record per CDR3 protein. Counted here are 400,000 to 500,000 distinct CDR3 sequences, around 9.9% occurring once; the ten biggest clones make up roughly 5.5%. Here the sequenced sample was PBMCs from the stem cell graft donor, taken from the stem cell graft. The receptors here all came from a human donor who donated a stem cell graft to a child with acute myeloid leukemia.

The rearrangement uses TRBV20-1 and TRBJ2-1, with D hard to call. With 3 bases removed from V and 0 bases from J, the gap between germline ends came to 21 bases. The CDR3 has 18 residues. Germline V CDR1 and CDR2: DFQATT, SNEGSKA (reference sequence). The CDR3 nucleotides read TGCAGTGCTAGTAGTGTGGGTAGGGCCGGAAGCTCCTACAATGAGCAGTTCTTC. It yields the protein CSASSVGRAGSSYNEQFF.

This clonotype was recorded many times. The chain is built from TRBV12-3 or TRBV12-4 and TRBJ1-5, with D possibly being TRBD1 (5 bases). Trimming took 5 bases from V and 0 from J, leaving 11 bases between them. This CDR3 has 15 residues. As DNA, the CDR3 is TGTGCCAGCAGTCGAGGGGAGTATAGCAATCAGCCCCAGCATTTT. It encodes CASSRGEYSNQPQHF.

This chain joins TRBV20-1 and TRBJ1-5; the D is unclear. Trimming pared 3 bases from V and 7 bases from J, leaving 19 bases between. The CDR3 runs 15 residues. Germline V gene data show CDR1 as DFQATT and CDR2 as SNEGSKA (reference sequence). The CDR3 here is CSASLNSAPRQPQHF. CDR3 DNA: TGCAGTGCTAGCCTTAATTCGGCCCCAAGGCAGCCCCAGCATTTT.